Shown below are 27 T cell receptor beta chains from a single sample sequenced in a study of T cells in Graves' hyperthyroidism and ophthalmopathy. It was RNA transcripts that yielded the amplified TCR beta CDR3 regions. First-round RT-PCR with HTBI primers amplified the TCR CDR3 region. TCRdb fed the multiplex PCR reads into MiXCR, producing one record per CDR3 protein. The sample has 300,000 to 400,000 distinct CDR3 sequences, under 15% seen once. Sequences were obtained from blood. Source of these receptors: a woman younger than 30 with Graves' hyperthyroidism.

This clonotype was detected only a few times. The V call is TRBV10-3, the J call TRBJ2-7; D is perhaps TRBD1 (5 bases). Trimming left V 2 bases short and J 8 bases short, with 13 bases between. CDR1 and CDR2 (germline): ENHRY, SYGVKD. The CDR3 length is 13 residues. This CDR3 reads CAISEPLTEKQYF. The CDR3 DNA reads TGTGCCATCAGTGAGCCCCTGACAGAGAAGCAGTACTTC.

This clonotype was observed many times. CDR3 residues: CATSAGGTEAFF. The CDR3 DNA reads TGTGCCACCAGTGCCGGGGGGACTGAAGCTTTCTTT. The chain links TRBV24-1 to TRBJ1-1; TRBD1 might be the D (5 bases). The germline V gene encodes CDR1 KGHDR and CDR2 SFDVKD. Trimming shortened V by 5 bases and J by 5 bases, and 8 bases separated the two germline ends. The CDR3 consists of 12 residues.

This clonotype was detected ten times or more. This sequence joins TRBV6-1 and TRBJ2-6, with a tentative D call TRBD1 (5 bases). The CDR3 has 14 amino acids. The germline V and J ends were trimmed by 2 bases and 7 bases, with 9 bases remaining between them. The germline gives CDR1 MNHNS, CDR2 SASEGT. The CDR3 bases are TGTGCCAGCAGTGAAAGGGGTATCGCCAACGTCCTGACTTTC. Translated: CASSERGIANVLTF.

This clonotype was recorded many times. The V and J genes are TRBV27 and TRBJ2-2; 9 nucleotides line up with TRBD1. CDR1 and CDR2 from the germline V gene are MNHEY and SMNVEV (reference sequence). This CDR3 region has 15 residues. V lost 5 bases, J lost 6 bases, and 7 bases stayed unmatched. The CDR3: CASSPRDREAGELFF. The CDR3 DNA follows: TGTGCCAGCAGTCCGCGGGACAGGGAGGCCGGGGAGCTGTTTTTT.

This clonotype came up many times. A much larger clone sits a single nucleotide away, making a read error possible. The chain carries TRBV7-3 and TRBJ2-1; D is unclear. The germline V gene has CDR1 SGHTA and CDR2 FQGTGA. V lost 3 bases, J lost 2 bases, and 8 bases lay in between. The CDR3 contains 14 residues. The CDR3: CASSLNTTYNEQFF. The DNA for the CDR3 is TGTGCCAGCAGCTTGAACACCACCTACAATGAGCAGTTCTTC.

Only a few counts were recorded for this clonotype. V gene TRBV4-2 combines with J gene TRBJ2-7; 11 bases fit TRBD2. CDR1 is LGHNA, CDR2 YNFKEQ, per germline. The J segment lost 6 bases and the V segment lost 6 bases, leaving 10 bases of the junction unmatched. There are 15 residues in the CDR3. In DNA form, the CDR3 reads TGTGCCAGCAGGAGACTAGCGGGGCCTCCCGCCGAGCAGTACTTC. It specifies CASRRLAGPPAEQYF.

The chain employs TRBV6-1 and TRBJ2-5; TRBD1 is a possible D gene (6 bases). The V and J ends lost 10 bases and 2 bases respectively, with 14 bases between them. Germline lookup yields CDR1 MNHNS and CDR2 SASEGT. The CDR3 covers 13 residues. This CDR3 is CATQTDRQETQYF. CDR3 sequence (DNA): TGTGCCACTCAAACAGACAGGCAAGAGACCCAGTACTTC.

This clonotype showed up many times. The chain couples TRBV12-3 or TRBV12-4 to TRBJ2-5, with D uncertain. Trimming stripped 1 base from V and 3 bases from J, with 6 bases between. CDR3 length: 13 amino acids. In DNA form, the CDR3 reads TGTGCCAGCAGTTTAGGGACGAAAGAGACCCAGTACTTC. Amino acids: CASSLGTKETQYF.

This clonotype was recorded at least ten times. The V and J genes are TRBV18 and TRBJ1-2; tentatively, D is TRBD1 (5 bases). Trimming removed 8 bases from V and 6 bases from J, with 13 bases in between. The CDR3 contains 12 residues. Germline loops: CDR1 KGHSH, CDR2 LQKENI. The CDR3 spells CASGDSSHGYTF. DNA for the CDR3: TGTGCCAGCGGTGACAGTTCACATGGCTACACCTTC.

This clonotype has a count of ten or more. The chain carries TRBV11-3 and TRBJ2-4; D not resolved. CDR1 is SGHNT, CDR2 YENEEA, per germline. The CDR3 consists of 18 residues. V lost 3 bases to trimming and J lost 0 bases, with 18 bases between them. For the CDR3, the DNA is TGTGCCAGCAGCTTCACATCCCTGGCGACAAAAGCCAAAAACATTCAGTACTTC. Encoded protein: CASSFTSLATKAKNIQYF.

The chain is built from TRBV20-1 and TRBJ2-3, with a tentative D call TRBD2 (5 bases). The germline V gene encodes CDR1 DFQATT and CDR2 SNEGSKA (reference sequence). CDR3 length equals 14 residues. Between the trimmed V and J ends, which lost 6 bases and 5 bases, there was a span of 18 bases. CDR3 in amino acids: CSARETSGRDTQYF. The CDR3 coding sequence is TGCAGTGCCCGAGAGACAAGTGGGAGAGATACGCAGTATTTT.

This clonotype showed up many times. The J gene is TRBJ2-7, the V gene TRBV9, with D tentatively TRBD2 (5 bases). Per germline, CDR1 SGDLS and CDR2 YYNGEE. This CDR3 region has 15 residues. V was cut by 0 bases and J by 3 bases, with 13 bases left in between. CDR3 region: CASSVDLGDYYEQYF. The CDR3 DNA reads TGTGCCAGCAGCGTAGATCTTGGTGACTACTACGAGCAGTACTTC.

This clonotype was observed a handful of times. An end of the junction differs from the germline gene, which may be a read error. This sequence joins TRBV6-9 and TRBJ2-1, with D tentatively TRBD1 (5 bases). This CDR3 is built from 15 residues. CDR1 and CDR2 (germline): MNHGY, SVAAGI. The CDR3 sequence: CASSYGIEPDNGQFF. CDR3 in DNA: TGTGCCAGCAGTTACGGAATTGAGCCGGACAATGGGCAGTTCTTC.

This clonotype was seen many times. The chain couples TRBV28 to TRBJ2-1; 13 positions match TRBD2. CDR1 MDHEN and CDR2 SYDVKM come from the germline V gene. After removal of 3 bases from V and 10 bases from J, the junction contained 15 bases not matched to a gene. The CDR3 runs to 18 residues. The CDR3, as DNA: TGTGCCAGCAGTTTTTCCGGACTAGCGGGAGTTTGGAGAGGGGAGCAGTTCTTC. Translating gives CASSFSGLAGVWRGEQFF.

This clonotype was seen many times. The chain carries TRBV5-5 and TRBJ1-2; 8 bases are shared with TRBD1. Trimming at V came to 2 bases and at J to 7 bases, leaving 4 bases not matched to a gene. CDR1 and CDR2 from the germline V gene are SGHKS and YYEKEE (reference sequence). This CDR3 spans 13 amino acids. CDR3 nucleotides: TGTGCCAGCAGCTTTGCAGGGGGCGGTGGCTACACCTTC. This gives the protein CASSFAGGGGYTF.

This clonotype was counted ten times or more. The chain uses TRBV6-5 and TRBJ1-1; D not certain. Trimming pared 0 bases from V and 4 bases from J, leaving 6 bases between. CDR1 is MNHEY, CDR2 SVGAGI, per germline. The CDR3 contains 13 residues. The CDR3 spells CASSYSWSTEAFF. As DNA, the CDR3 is TGTGCCAGCAGTTACTCCTGGTCCACTGAAGCTTTCTTT.

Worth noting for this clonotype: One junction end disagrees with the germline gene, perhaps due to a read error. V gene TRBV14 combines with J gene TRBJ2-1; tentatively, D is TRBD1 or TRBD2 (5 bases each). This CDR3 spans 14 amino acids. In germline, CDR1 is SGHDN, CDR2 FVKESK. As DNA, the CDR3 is TGTGCCAGCAGCCCTCCGGGGCCCCCCAATGGGCAGTTCTTC. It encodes CASSPPGPPNGQFF.

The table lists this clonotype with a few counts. CDR3 sequence (DNA): TGTGCCAGCAGCCATGGGGGGGGTTACAATGAGCAGTTCTTC. It codes for CASSHGGGYNEQFF. The chain joins TRBV7-9 to TRBJ2-1, with 7 bases fitting TRBD2. V lost 5 bases to trimming and J lost 4 bases; unmatched junction nucleotides: 5. The CDR3 length is 14 residues. Germline V lookup: CDR1 SEHNR, CDR2 FQNEAQ (reference sequence).

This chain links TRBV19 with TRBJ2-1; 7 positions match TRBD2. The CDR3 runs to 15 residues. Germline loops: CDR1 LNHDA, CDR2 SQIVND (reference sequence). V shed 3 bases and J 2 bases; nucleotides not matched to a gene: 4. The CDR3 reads CASSIASGAYNEQFF. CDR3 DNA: TGTGCCAGTAGTATTGCTAGCGGAGCCTACAATGAGCAGTTCTTC.

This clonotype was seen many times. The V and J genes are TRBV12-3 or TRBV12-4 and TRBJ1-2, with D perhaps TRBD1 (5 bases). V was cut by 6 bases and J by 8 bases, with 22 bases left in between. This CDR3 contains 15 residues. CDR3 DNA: TGTGCCAGCAGAGCCCCGGGGGTTGCGGGAAAAGGCTACACCTTC. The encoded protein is CASRAPGVAGKGYTF.

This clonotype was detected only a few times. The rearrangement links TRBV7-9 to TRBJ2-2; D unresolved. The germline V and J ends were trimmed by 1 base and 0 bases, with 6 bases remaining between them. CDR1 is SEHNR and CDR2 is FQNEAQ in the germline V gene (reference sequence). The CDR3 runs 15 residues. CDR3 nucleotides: TGTGCCAGCAGCTTAGGGGCAGCGAACACCGGGGAGCTGTTTTTT. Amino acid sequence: CASSLGAANTGELFF.

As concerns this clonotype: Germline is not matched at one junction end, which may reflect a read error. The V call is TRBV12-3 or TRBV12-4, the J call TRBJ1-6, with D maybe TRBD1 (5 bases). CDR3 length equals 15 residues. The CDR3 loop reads CASTPQGGWNSPPHF. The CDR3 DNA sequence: TGTGCCAGCACCCCGCAGGGTGGGTGGAATTCACCCCCCCACTTT.

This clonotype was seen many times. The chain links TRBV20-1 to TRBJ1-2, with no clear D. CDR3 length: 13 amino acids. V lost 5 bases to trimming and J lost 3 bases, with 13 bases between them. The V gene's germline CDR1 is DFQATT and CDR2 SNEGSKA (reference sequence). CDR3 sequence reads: CSALKLTYYGYTF. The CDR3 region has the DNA TGCAGTGCTTTGAAACTGACCTACTATGGCTACACCTTC.

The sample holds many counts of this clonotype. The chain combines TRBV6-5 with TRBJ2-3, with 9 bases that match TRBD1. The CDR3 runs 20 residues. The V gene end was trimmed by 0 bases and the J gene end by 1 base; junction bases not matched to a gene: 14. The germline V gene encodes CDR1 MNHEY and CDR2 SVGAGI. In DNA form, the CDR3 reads TGTGCCAGCAGTTACTCGACGACGGGACAGGGTAATGTGGGCACAGATACGCAGTATTTT. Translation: CASSYSTTGQGNVGTDTQYF.

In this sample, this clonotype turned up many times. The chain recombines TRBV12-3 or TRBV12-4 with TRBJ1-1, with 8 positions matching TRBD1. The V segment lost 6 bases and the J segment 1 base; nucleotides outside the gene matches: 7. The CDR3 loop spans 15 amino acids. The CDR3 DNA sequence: TGTGCCAGCAGGAAAACAGGGGGTTCGAACACTGAAGCTTTCTTT. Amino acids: CASRKTGGSNTEAFF.

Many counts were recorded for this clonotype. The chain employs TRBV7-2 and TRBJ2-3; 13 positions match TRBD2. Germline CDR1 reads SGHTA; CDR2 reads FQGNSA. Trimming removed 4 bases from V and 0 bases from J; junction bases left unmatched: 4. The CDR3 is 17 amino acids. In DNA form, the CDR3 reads TGTGCCAGCAGCTCAACTAGCGGGGGGGCTAGCACAGATACGCAGTATTTT. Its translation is CASSSTSGGASTDTQYF. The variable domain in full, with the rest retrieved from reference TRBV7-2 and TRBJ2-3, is GAGVSQSPSNKVTEKGKDVELRCDPISGHTALYWYRQSLGQGLEFLIYFQGNSAPDKSGLPSDRFSAERTGGSVSTLTIQRTQQEDSAVYLCASSSTSGGASTDTQYFGPGTRLTVL.

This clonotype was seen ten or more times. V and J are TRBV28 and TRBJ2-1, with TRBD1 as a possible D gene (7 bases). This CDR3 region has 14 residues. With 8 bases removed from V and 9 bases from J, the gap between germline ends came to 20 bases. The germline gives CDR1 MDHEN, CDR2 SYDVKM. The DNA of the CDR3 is TGTGCCAGCGCACGCGGGACAGAACCGTCTGAGCAGTTCTTC. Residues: CASARGTEPSEQFF.